The present TCR beta chain was sequenced within a study of patients with pleural tuberculosis. The sample holds many counts of this clonotype. The CDR3 is 14 amino acids. CDR1 is LNHDA and CDR2 is SQIVND in the germline V gene (reference sequence). V trimming: 3 bases; J trimming: 12 bases; junction bases outside the gene matches: 11. One entry per CDR3 protein, called by TCRdb with MiXCR from the reads. The sample lists 25,000 to 30,000 distinct CDR3 sequences, about a sixth occurring once. Input material: peripheral blood. The V and J genes are TRBV19 and TRBJ1-5, with 7 nucleotides matching TRBD1. The source of this sequence is a human donor with pleural tuberculosis. The CDR3 DNA reads TGTGCCAGTAGTATCGCATGGGACAGCCGCCGCCAGCATTTT. It specifies CASSIAWDSRRQHF. The complete variable domain, with remaining parts taken from reference TRBV19 and TRBJ1-5, reads DGGITQSPKYLFRKEGQNVTLSCEQNLNHDAMYWYRQDPGQGLRLIYYSQIVNDFQKGDIAEGYSVSREKKESFPLTVTSAQKNPTAFYLCASSIAWDSRRQHFGDGTRLSIL.